This entry concerns a single T cell receptor (beta chain). Isolated RNA was reverse transcribed in full, so expressed TCRB transcripts were sequenced. About 3.57 million reads per sample were averaged for naive, central memory and regulatory samples. Generated by immunoSEQ multiplex PCR, the TCRdb table keeps only in-frame clones and is missing some. The sample carries 300,000 to 450,000 clones, roughly a fifth recorded once. V shed 1 base and J shed 4 bases, with 10 bases lying between them. Germline V gene data show CDR1 as SGHRS and CDR2 as YFSETQ. The CDR3 contains 14 residues. A single heparinised draw of roughly 100 mL on average was taken per donor. Researchers reported sorting CD4+ naive, central memory, regulatory and stem cell-like memory cells via CD45RO/CCR7/CD25/CD127/CD95/CD27. The data originate from a study of beta chain features in type 1 diabetes.

This sequence was found in a woman aged 18-29 years in good health. The chain joins TRBV5-1 to TRBJ2-3; a weak D match, TRBD1 (5 bases). The sequenced sample was naive CD4+ T cells from blood. The CDR3 nucleotides read TGCGCCAGCAGCTTGCGAACAGGCCCAGATACGCAGTATTTT. This gives the protein CASSLRTGPDTQYF.